This passage covers 31 T cell receptor beta chains from one sample sequenced in a study of shared clonotypes between healthy human individuals (dated by TCRdb to 2018 to 2020). The library was produced with the immunoSEQ multiplex PCR assay. TCRdb carries this immuneACCESS record with in-frame sequences only. Its versions omit some clonotypes, under half of them owing to an unresolved V gene in the studies checked, with the rest unexplained. A total of about 460,000 clones appear in this sample, approximately 80% of them only once. Jointly, the top ten make up around 12% of the sample. Sequencing was done on a sample of PBMCs. The receptors come from a woman aged 40 to 50 in good health. Some clones in this sample may be carry-over from other donors' samples.

This clone was seen only a few times. The chain joins TRBV29-1 to TRBJ2-1; 8 bases align to TRBD2. Germline assignment: CDR1 SQVTM and CDR2 ANQGSEA. The V gene end was trimmed by 6 bases and the J gene end by 9 bases; junction bases not matched to a gene: 13. The CDR3 has 14 amino acids. This chain's CDR3 is CSVWTSRGRGEQFF. The CDR3 DNA sequence: TGCAGCGTCTGGACTAGCAGAGGGAGGGGTGAGCAGTTCTTC.

This rearrangement joins TRBV30 to TRBJ2-5; no reliable D call. V was trimmed by 3 bases and J by 3 bases, leaving 17 bases between them. Germline CDR1 is GTSNPN and CDR2 is SVGIG (reference sequence). This CDR3 has 15 residues. The CDR3 nucleotides read TGTGCCTGGAGGAACGTCAGGCGCTCGGAAGAGACCCAGTACTTC. Its translation: CAWRNVRRSEETQYF.

Note on this clone: A far larger clone is one base from this, pointing to a likely read error. This chain links TRBV7-8 with TRBJ2-5; D unresolved. The J call may be incorrect, as the DNA end agrees better with TRBJ2-7. CDR3 length equals 15 residues. Looked up from germline, CDR1 is SGHVS and CDR2 is FQNEAQ. The CDR3 bases are TGTACCAGCAGTTTCCTCCGCTACTCACCCTACGAGCAGTACTTC. It encodes CTSSFLRYSPYEQYF.

The V call is TRBV19, the J call TRBJ1-5, with a weak D call TRBD1 (5 bases). With 3 bases removed from V and 7 bases from J, the gap between germline ends came to 19 bases. Germline V CDR1 and CDR2: LNHDA, SQIVND (reference sequence). The CDR3 is 16 amino acids. The chain's CDR3 is CASSIMGTVGDQPQHF. The CDR3 DNA reads as TGTGCCAGTAGTATTATGGGGACCGTGGGGGACCAGCCCCAGCATTTT.

Worth noting for this clone: Other nucleotide sequences in the sample specify the same CDR3. V usage is TRBV9 and J usage is TRBJ2-1; D gene uncertain. Germline CDR1 is SGDLS and CDR2 is YYNGEE. Trimming stripped 0 bases from V and 3 bases from J, with 7 bases between. CDR3 size: 14 residues. For the CDR3, the DNA is TGTGCCAGCAGCGTAGTGGGAAACTACAATGAGCAGTTCTTC. As protein: CASSVVGNYNEQFF.

The chain couples TRBV15 to TRBJ1-5; D unclear. The ends were cut back, 4 bases at V and 7 bases at J, with 14 bases in the middle. This CDR3 region has 14 residues. Germline V gene data show CDR1 as LNHNV and CDR2 as YYDKDF (reference sequence). The CDR3 nucleotides read TGTGCCACCAGCACGCAAAGCACGAGGCAGCCCCAGCATTTT. This sequence encodes CATSTQSTRQPQHF.

V and J are TRBV2 and TRBJ2-7; 8 bases fit TRBD2. V lost 5 bases and J lost 2; bases outside the gene matches: 5. CDR1 SNHLY and CDR2 FYNNEI come from the germline V gene. The CDR3 extends over 14 amino acids. The CDR3 DNA sequence: TGTGCCAGCAGTCTAGCGGGTTTGACCTACGAGCAGTACTTC. Its protein is CASSLAGLTYEQYF. Drawing the rest from reference TRBV2 and TRBJ2-7, the complete variable domain is EPEVTQTPSHQVTQMGQEVILRCVPISNHLYFYWYRQILGQKVEFLVSFYNNEISEKSEIFDDQFSVERPDGSNFTLKIRSTKLEDSAMYFCASSLAGLTYEQYFGPGTRLTVT.

With regard to this clone: This may come from a read error, since a much larger clone is one base off. The chain uses TRBV11-2 and TRBJ2-1, with D tentatively TRBD2 (5 bases). CDR1 SGHAT and CDR2 FQNNGV come from the germline V gene. This CDR3 is built from 15 residues. The V gene lost 1 base and the J gene lost 0 bases, with 7 bases spanning the gap. The CDR3: CASSLAGSSYNEQFF. The CDR3 DNA is TGTGCCAGCAGCTTAGCGGGGAGCTCCTACAATGAGCAGTTCTTC.

Turning to this clone: Other DNA sequences in this specimen translate into the identical CDR3. The chain carries TRBV14 and TRBJ2-7; D is uncertain. Trimming took 0 bases from V and 3 from J, leaving 6 bases between them. Germline V lookup: CDR1 SGHDN, CDR2 FVKESK. The CDR3 has 13 residues. As DNA, the CDR3 is TGTGCCAGCAGCCAAGATTTGGGCTACGAGCAGTACTTC. It is translated as CASSQDLGYEQYF.

The rearrangement joins TRBV4-1 to TRBJ1-5; no definite D call. The CDR3 contains 14 residues. Trimming cost V 6 bases and J 5 bases, with 14 bases left between them. Germline V gene data show CDR1 as MGHRA and CDR2 as YSYEKL. In DNA, the CDR3 is TGCGCCAGCAGTCCAAGTACATACCATCAGCCCCAGCATTTT. Translating it yields CASSPSTYHQPQHF.

The chain recombines TRBV30 with TRBJ1-2; 8 bases agree with TRBD1. The CDR3 length is 11 residues. Trimming cost V 6 bases and J 4 bases; bases outside gene matches: 1. CDR1 and CDR2 from the germline V gene are GTSNPN and SVGIG (reference sequence). The chain's CDR3 is CACDRGYGYTF. The CDR3 nucleotides read TGTGCCTGTGACAGGGGCTATGGCTACACCTTC.

The genes are TRBV5-1 and TRBJ2-5, with a possible D match to TRBD2 (6 bases). The CDR3 has 14 amino acids. V lost 0 bases to trimming and J lost 5 bases, with 11 bases between them. Germline V CDR1 and CDR2: SGHRS, YFSETQ. CDR3 nucleotide sequence: TGCGCCAGCAGCTTGGAGGGGAGGTTGGAGACCCAGTACTTC. The encoded protein is CASSLEGRLETQYF.

For this clone: This may arise from a read error, as a much more abundant clone is one base away. The V call is TRBV7-3, the J call TRBJ1-5; perhaps TRBD1 as D (6 bases). CDR1 is SGHTA, CDR2 FQGTGA, per germline. Trimming left V 4 bases short and J 6 bases short, with 16 bases between. This CDR3 is built from 15 residues. CDR3 in amino acids: CASSSNGGRGQPQHF. The CDR3 nucleotides read TGTGCCAGCAGCTCGAACGGGGGGCGCGGTCAGCCCCAGCATTTT.

The CDR3 nucleotides read TGTGCCAGCAGCCGTAGACAGGGGATGAACACTGAAGCTTTCTTT. The encoded protein is CASSRRQGMNTEAFF. The chain combines TRBV28 with TRBJ1-1; TRBD1 aligns across 8 bases. Germline CDR1 and CDR2: MDHEN and SYDVKM. V lost 6 bases and J lost 0; bases outside the gene matches: 6. This CDR3 spans 15 amino acids.

The sample holds a few counts of this clone. The V gene is TRBV7-6, the J gene TRBJ2-7; 9 nucleotides agree with TRBD1. Germline V gives CDR1 SGHVS, CDR2 FNYEAQ. The ends lost 1 base at V and 2 bases at J; junction bases unmatched: 6. CDR3 size: 16 residues. CDR3 protein: CASSLGDRAVPYEQYF. The CDR3 DNA sequence: TGTGCCAGCAGCTTAGGGGACAGGGCAGTACCCTACGAGCAGTACTTC.

This clone has at least ten counts. The chain joins TRBV5-4 to TRBJ1-6, with TRBD1 matching over 7 bases. CDR3 length: 15 residues. The junction had 1 base not matched to a gene; V was cut back by 0 bases and J by 4 bases. CDR1 and CDR2 from the germline V gene are SGHNT and YYREEE (reference sequence). The CDR3 region has the DNA TGTGCCAGCAGCTTGGGGGGACAGTATAATTCACCCCTCCACTTT. This translates into CASSLGGQYNSPLHF.

Concerning this clone itself: One base separates it from a far larger clone, so it is likely a read error. The V and J genes are TRBV20-1 and TRBJ1-2; D is perhaps TRBD1 (5 bases). The CDR3 runs to 11 residues. Looked up from germline, CDR1 is DFQATT and CDR2 is SNEGSKA (reference sequence). V gave up 5 bases and J gave up 9 bases, with 13 bases separating them. The CDR3 DNA sequence: TGCAGTGCTGGAGGGGAGCGACGCTACACCTTC. It yields the protein CSAGGERRYTF.

In nucleotides, the CDR3 is TGTGCCAGCAGCGTCGGAATTGCAACTAATGAAAAACTGTTTTTT. Protein sequence: CASSVGIATNEKLFF. The rearrangement joins TRBV9 to TRBJ1-4; D is uncertain. V was trimmed by 2 bases and J by 0 bases, leaving 8 bases between them. The CDR3 covers 15 residues. The germline V gene has CDR1 SGDLS and CDR2 YYNGEE.

The chain is built from TRBV7-8 and TRBJ1-1; D unclear. V lost 5 bases, J lost 1 base, and 14 bases lay in between. The CDR3 sequence is 15 residues long. The germline CDR1 and CDR2 sequences are SGHVS and FQNEAQ. CDR3 sequence (DNA): TGTGCCAGCAGCCCCATAGGGCAGACGAACACTGAAGCTTTCTTT. Translating gives CASSPIGQTNTEAFF.

The rearrangement joins TRBV29-1 to TRBJ2-2; a possible D gene is TRBD1 (6 bases). The CDR3 is 13 amino acids. Deletions cut 4 bases from V and 4 bases from J, with 10 bases between. Germline CDR1 and CDR2: SQVTM and ANQGSEA. Here the CDR3 reads CSVVVRGTGELFF. The DNA for the CDR3 is TGCAGCGTTGTCGTCAGGGGCACCGGGGAGCTGTTTTTT.

This clone has a single count. The rearrangement links TRBV19 to TRBJ2-3; 9 bases fit TRBD2. The V segment lost 7 bases and the J segment 3 bases; nucleotides outside the gene matches: 5. There are 14 residues in the CDR3. Germline V gene sequence: CDR1 LNHDA, CDR2 SQIVND (reference sequence). The CDR3 reads CASTFSGRTDTQYF. DNA of the CDR3: TGTGCCAGTACCTTTAGCGGGAGAACAGATACGCAGTATTTT.

V is TRBV11-2 and J is TRBJ2-7; either TRBD1 or TRBD2 may supply D (6 bases each). This CDR3 spans 17 amino acids. V lost 2 bases and J lost 5, with 22 bases in between. Germline V gene data show CDR1 as SGHAT and CDR2 as FQNNGV. As DNA, the CDR3 is TGTGCCAGCAGCTTATTTTCTAGGTCGGGGGCCCCCCACGAGCAGTACTTC. This translates into CASSLFSRSGAPHEQYF.

The count of this clone is one. One end of the junction is discordant with germline, which a read error may explain. The chain couples TRBV18 to TRBJ2-2, with 8 positions matching TRBD2. CDR1 KGHSH and CDR2 LQKENI come from the germline V gene. The CDR3 runs 16 residues. The CDR3 reads CASSAPGTRDTGELFF. As DNA, the CDR3 is TGTGCCAGCTCAGCACCCGGGACTAGAGACACCGGGGAGCTGTTTTTT.

The chain combines TRBV5-6 with TRBJ1-1, with 10 bases lining up with TRBD1. Germline assignment: CDR1 SGHDT and CDR2 YYEEEE. This CDR3 is built from 16 residues. V shed 2 bases and J 8 bases; nucleotides not matched to a gene: 12. CDR3 nucleotides: TGTGCCAGCAGCTTTTTAGGGGGGACAGGGGTATCCGAAGCTTTCTTT. Translated: CASSFLGGTGVSEAFF.

The V gene is TRBV19, the J gene TRBJ1-4; no firm D call. The CDR3 is 16 residues long. Looked up from germline, CDR1 is LNHDA and CDR2 is SQIVND (reference sequence). Trimming took 3 bases from V and 8 from J, leaving 19 bases between them. The CDR3 region is CASSMLSAQRGEKLFF. CDR3 DNA: TGTGCCAGTAGTATGCTTTCGGCCCAAAGAGGGGAAAAACTGTTTTTT. Looking up the rest from reference TRBV19 and TRBJ1-4 gives the full variable domain: DGGITQSPKYLFRKEGQNVTLSCEQNLNHDAMYWYRQDPGQGLRLIYYSQIVNDFQKGDIAEGYSVSREKKESFPLTVTSAQKNPTAFYLCASSMLSAQRGEKLFFGSGTQLSVL.

This clone showed up many times. The same CDR3 also results from other DNA sequences found in this sample. The J gene is TRBJ2-1, the V gene TRBV29-1, with TRBD2 matching over 10 bases. The junction had 10 bases not matched to a gene; V was cut back by 6 bases and J by 5 bases. Germline V gene lookup returns CDR1 SQVTM and CDR2 ANQGSEA. The CDR3 contains 15 residues. The CDR3 sequence: CSVAASGSSHNEQFF. The CDR3 nucleotides read TGCAGCGTGGCCGCTAGCGGGAGTTCCCACAATGAGCAGTTCTTC.

This clone was detected only once. V is TRBV29-1 and J is TRBJ2-3; no clear D. CDR1 is SQVTM, CDR2 ANQGSEA, per germline. This CDR3 is built from 12 residues. V was cut by 8 bases and J by 0 bases, with 9 bases left in between. The CDR3 region is CSHQDSTDTQYF. CDR3 in DNA: TGCAGCCACCAAGATAGCACAGATACGCAGTATTTT.

J is TRBJ2-1 and V is TRBV18; D ambiguous. Germline V CDR1 and CDR2: KGHSH, LQKENI. The V and J ends lost 2 bases and 8 bases respectively, with 4 bases between them. CDR3 length: 11 residues. This chain's CDR3 is CASSPEYEQFF. CDR3 DNA sequence: TGTGCCAGCTCACCAGAGTATGAGCAGTTCTTC.

The V call is TRBV28, the J call TRBJ2-2, with D uncertain. Germline CDR1 and CDR2: MDHEN and SYDVKM. CDR3 length equals 14 residues. V was cut by 6 bases and J by 6 bases, with 14 bases left in between. CDR3 sequence: CASSETRRPGELFF. As DNA, the CDR3 is TGTGCCAGCAGCGAAACCCGGAGACCCGGGGAGCTGTTTTTT. Filled out from reference TRBV28 and TRBJ2-2, the complete variable domain reads DVKVTQSSRYLVKRTGEKVFLECVQDMDHENMFWYRQDPGLGLRLIYFSYDVKMKEKGDIPEGYSVSREKKERFSLILESASTNQTSMYLCASSETRRPGELFFGEGSRLTVL.

The V call is TRBV9, the J call TRBJ2-1, with 7 bases matching TRBD1. J was trimmed by 3 bases and V by 3 bases; bases with no gene match: 6. The germline gives CDR1 SGDLS, CDR2 YYNGEE. This CDR3 has 15 amino acids. The CDR3 coding sequence is TGTGCCAGCAGCGCCACAACAGGGGTCTACAATGAGCAGTTCTTC. Its translation: CASSATTGVYNEQFF.

To note about this clone: A junction end diverges from the germline sequence, so it may reflect a read error. The chain combines TRBV7-7 with TRBJ2-2, with D maybe TRBD1 (6 bases). Germline CDR1 and CDR2: SSHAT and FNYEAQ (reference sequence). CDR3 length: 19 amino acids. DNA of the CDR3: TGTGCTAGCAGCTTAGAGGAGTTGGGACACCTCGCGAACACCGGGGAGCTGTTTTTT. Encoded protein: CASSLEELGHLANTGELFF.